These 8 T cell receptor beta chains originate from one sample sequenced in a study of T cell responses to AZD1222 COVID-19 vaccine. Measured with immunoSEQ multiplex PCR; TCRdb has only the in-frame clones, and not every one. The sample shows around 66,000 clones, roughly 91% of them seen only once. This specimen was peripheral blood, taken 28 days after the second dose of the MenACWY control vaccine. The receptors stem from an adult who received the MenACWY meningococcal vaccine as a control.

Relative to its sample, this clone is medium-sized. The chain joins TRBV1 to TRBJ1-2. TRBV1 is given as a pseudogene. The CDR3 has 15 residues. In DNA form, the CDR3 reads TGCACCAGCAGCCCGCACGGGGCTTGGGACTATGGCTACACCTTC. It translates to CTSSPHGAWDYGYTF.

This chain uses TRBV19 with TRBJ1-1; TRBD1 aligns across 9 bases. The V gene end was trimmed by 6 bases and the J gene end by 7 bases; junction bases not matched to a gene: 6. The CDR3 is made up of 13 amino acids. Per germline, CDR1 LNHDA and CDR2 SQIVND (reference sequence). DNA of the CDR3: TGTGCCAGTAGCCGGGACAGGGAATATGAAGCTTTCTTT. Encoded protein: CASSRDREYEAFF. The variable domain in full, completed from reference TRBV19 and TRBJ1-1, reads DGGITQSPKYLFRKEGQNVTLSCEQNLNHDAMYWYRQDPGQGLRLIYYSQIVNDFQKGDIAEGYSVSREKKESFPLTVTSAQKNPTAFYLCASSRDREYEAFFGQGTRLTVV.

The chain couples TRBV2 to TRBJ1-6; D is ambiguous. Between the trimmed V and J ends, which lost 1 base and 9 bases, there was a span of 4 bases. The CDR3 loop spans 12 amino acids. The germline V gene has CDR1 SNHLY and CDR2 FYNNEI. This chain's CDR3 is CASSEDFSPLHF. The CDR3 region has the DNA TGTGCCAGCAGTGAAGACTTTTCACCCCTCCACTTT. Based on the CDR3 plus reference TRBV2 and TRBJ1-6, the full variable domain is EPEVTQTPSHQVTQMGQEVILRCVPISNHLYFYWYRQILGQKVEFLVSFYNNEISEKSEIFDDQFSVERPDGSNFTLKIRSTKLEDSAMYFCASSEDFSPLHFGNGTRLTVT.

The chain combines TRBV4-3 with TRBJ2-7; TRBD1 aligns across 8 bases. Trimming cost V 4 bases and J 2 bases; bases outside gene matches: 7. The germline V gene has CDR1 LGHNA and CDR2 YSLEER. CDR3 length equals 15 residues. The CDR3 coding sequence is TGCGCCAGCAGCCCGCACGACAGGGGACCCTACGAGCAGTACTTC. Translated: CASSPHDRGPYEQYF.

This sequence joins TRBV28 and TRBJ2-5; D is possibly TRBD1 or TRBD2 (5 bases each). Germline V CDR1 and CDR2: MDHEN, SYDVKM. Trimming removed 2 bases at V and 5 bases at J, with 30 bases between. The length of the CDR3 is 20 residues. CDR3 sequence (DNA): TGTGCCAGCAGTTTACCCGCTGATAGAGGGGAAGTGGTGGTTCAGGAGACCCAGTACTTC. Its translation: CASSLPADRGEVVVQETQYF.

The V gene is TRBV7-6, the J gene TRBJ2-2, with 13 bases matching TRBD2. V shed 6 bases, J shed 3 bases, and the junction held 4 bases outside the gene matches. Germline V gene data show CDR1 as SGHVS and CDR2 as FNYEAQ. The CDR3 loop spans 16 amino acids. CDR3 nucleotide sequence: TGTGCCAGCAGGGGAGGGACTAGCGGGGACACCGGGGAGCTGTTTTTT. This sequence encodes CASRGGTSGDTGELFF.

This clone was recorded once. The gene calls are TRBV10-3 and TRBJ1-2; tentative D call: TRBD1 (6 bases). In germline, CDR1 is ENHRY, CDR2 SYGVKD. V was trimmed by 2 bases and J by 6 bases, leaving 10 bases between them. The CDR3 runs 13 residues. CDR3 nucleotides: TGTGCCATCAGTGAGAACAGGGAGAATGGCTACACCTTC. Amino acid sequence: CAISENRENGYTF.

The chain recombines TRBV6-5 with TRBJ1-6, with 9 nucleotides matching TRBD1. V gave up 2 bases and J gave up 9 bases; unmatched junction bases: 5. The CDR3 extends over 15 amino acids. The germline CDR1 and CDR2 sequences are MNHEY and SVGAGI. In DNA, the CDR3 is TGTGCCAGCAGTTACCACGGGACAGGGAGTTCACCCCTCCACTTT. The encoded protein is CASSYHGTGSSPLHF.